This T cell receptor beta chain was found in a study of cytomegalovirus exposure and HLA in healthy donors. Points from the study as a whole: The study labeled more than 150 TCR beta chains cytomegalovirus-associated. The only immune exposure information that was available was CMV serostatus.

In the case of this clone: Antigen specificity is unknown.

PCR employed 60 Vbeta and 13 Jbeta primers. Original processing notes: The authors later counted 75 million to 90 million unique TCR beta chains, some 10 million of them shared. TCRdb keeps only in-frame clones here, not all; method: immunoSEQ multiplex PCR. The V and J calls and clone size come from that table; D and trimming were worked out from the DNA. The sample includes 180,000 or so clones, roughly 80% seen only once; the top ten take roughly 4.5%. Germline-derived CDR1 and CDR2 are SGHNT and YYREEE (reference sequence). The CDR3 length is 15 residues. The receptor was derived from a woman between 18 and 29 years old in good health and CMV-seropositive. Input material: PBMCs. This rearrangement joins TRBV5-4 to TRBJ2-5; no clear D gene. The better agreement between TRBJ2-7 and the DNA end casts doubt on the J call. For the CDR3, the DNA is TGTGCCAGCAGCTTGGATGGGCTCAGCTCCTACGAGCAGTACTTC. Translation: CASSLDGLSSYEQYF.